The clone carrying this T cell receptor (beta chain) occurred a few times. TCRdb fed the RT-PCR reads into MiXCR, producing one record per CDR3 protein. The sample lists more than 600,000 distinct CDR3 sequences; approximately 15% were seen once. The CDR3 consists of 12 residues. V shed 7 bases, J shed 3 bases, and the junction held 2 bases outside the gene matches. Germline V gene lookup returns CDR1 MNHNS and CDR2 SASEGT. This sequence was found in a female donor in good health, serving as a healthy control. The chain combines TRBV6-1 with TRBJ2-7; 8 bases are a match to TRBD1. Sequenced sample: memory CD4+ T cells from blood. The CDR3 DNA reads TGTGCCAGCAACGGACAGGGCTACGAGCAGTACTTC. This gives the protein CASNGQGYEQYF.